The TCR beta chain described here comes from a study of T cell responses to AZD1222 COVID-19 vaccine. The V gene lost 7 bases and the J gene lost 2 bases, with 14 bases spanning the gap. This CDR3 comprises 15 residues. The germline V gene encodes CDR1 MRHNA and CDR2 SNTAGT. Clones were read by immunoSEQ multiplex PCR, and TCRdb kept only the in-frame ones, dropping some. Among roughly 70,000 clones listed, roughly 89% were seen once. The sample here was peripheral blood, taken on day 0 of AZD1222 vaccination. V and J are TRBV6-4 and TRBJ2-2; D is perhaps TRBD1 (6 bases). The TCR was taken from an adult in good health. The CDR3 is CASKATGLNTGELFF. CDR3 coding DNA: TGTGCCAGCAAAGCGACAGGACTCAACACCGGGGAGCTGTTTTTT.